Reported below is one TCR beta chain. What it recognizes is unknown. The read terminates 3 residues before the CDR3 end, so the remaining end is supplied by the germline J gene. CDR1 SNHLY and CDR2 FYNNEI come from the germline V gene. V was shortened by 6 bases and J by 2 bases, with 14 bases between the two germline ends. The CDR3 sequence is 15 residues long. These data belong to a study of T cells in women clearing cervical HPV infection. About the research overall: Women with histologically confirmed HPV16-related CIN3 or worse, 2 with invasive cancer, served as cases. Case blood was drawn when the lesion was first found; control blood after infection became undetectable. Whole-study results and caveats: CIN3+ cases had significantly higher TCR richness than controls; evenness did not differ.

Dot-blot hybridization genotyped cervical HPV amplified with MY09/MY11 PCR. Here immunoSEQ multiplex PCR was the method, and the copy in TCRdb shows in-frame clones only, minus some. The repertoire shows about 39,000 clones; the top ten hold 6.4%. This clonotype originated in a woman aged 18 to 75 with a cervical HPV16 infection that either progressed to CIN3+ or cleared (not recorded which). Sequencing input: blood buffy coat. The chain employs TRBV2 and TRBJ1-3, with TRBD1 as a possible D gene (5 bases). CDR3 amino acids: CASRGDLEAGNTIYF. The covered CDR3 bases are TGTGCCAGCAGGGGGGACTTGGAAGCTGGAAACACC.